This T cell receptor beta chain was found in a study of T cell responses to AZD1222 COVID-19 vaccine. The CDR3 extends over 16 amino acids. This clone was detected once. The protocol was immunoSEQ multiplex PCR, while the TCRdb copy is restricted to in-frame clones and leaves out a portion. The table includes 75,000 to 100,000 clones, 85% to 90% detected once. The clonotype was recovered from an adult in good health. The sequencing here drew on peripheral blood, taken on day 0 of AZD1222 vaccination. This rearrangement joins TRBV7-5 to TRBJ2-7; no check of the table's D call, TRBD2, against the DNA was made. TRBV7-5 represents a pseudogene. This CDR3 is CARSTASGRVSHEQYF. Here the CDR3 DNA reads TGTGCCAGAAGCACAGCTAGCGGGAGGGTATCCCACGAGCAGTACTTC.